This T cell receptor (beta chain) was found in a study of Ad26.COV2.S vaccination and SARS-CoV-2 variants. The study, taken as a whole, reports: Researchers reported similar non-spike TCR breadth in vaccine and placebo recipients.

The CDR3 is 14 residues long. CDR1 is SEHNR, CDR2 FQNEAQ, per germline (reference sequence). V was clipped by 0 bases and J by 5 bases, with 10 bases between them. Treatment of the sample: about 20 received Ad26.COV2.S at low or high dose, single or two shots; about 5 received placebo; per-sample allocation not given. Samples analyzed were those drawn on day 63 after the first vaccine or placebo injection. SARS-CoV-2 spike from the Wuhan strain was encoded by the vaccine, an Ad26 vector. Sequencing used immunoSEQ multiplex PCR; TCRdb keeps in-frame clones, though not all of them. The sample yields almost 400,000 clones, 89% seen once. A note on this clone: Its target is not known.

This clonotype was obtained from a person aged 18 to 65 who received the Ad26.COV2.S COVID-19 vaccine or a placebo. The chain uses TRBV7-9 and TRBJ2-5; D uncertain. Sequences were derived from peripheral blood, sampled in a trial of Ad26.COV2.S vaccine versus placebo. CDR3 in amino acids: CASSLAPPPETQYF. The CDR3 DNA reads TGTGCCAGCAGCTTAGCCCCGCCCCCGGAGACCCAGTACTTC.